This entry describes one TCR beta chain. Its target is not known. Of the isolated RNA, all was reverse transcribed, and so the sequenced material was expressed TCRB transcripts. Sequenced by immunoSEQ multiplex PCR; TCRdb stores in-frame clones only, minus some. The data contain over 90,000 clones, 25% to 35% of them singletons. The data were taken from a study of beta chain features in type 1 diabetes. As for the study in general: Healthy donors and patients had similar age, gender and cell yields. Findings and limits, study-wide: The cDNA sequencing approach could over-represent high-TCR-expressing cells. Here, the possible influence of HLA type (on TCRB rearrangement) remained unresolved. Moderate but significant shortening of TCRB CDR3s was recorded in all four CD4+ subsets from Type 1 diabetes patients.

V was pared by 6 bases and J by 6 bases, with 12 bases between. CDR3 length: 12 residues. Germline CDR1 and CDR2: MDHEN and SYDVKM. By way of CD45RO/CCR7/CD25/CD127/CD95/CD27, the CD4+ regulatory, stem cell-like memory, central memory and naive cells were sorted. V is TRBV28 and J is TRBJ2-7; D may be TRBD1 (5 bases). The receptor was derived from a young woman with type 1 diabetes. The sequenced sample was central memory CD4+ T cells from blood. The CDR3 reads CASRTRRGEQYF. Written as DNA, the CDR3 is TGTGCCAGCAGAACCCGTAGGGGCGAGCAGTACTTC.